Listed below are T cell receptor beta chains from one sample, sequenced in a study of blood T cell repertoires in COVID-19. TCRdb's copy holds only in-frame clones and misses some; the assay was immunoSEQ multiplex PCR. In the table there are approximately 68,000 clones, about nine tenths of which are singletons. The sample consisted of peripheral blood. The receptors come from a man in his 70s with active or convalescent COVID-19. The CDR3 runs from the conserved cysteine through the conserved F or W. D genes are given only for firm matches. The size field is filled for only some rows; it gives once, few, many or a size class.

TGTGCCAGCAGCTCTACGATGAACACTGAAGCTTTCTTT | CASSSTMNTEAFF | - | TRBV7-9 | - | TRBJ1-1
TGTGCCAGCAGTTTGTCCGGACAGGGGTTTAATTCACCCCTCCACTTT | CASSLSGQGFNSPLHF | few | TRBV27 | TRBD1 | TRBJ1-6
TGTGCCAGCGGGAGACTAGCGGGAGCCTACGAGCAGTACTTC | CASGRLAGAYEQYF | - | TRBV6-5 | TRBD2 | TRBJ2-7
TGCGCCAGCAGCTTGACATTCACCGGGGAGCTGTTTTTT | CASSLTFTGELFF | - | TRBV5-1 | - | TRBJ2-2
TGTGCCAGCAGGATGGGGACAGGGAATGAAAAACTGTTTTTT | CASRMGTGNEKLFF | - | TRBV2 | TRBD1 | TRBJ1-4
TGTGCCAGCTCACCAGGGACAGGGAATAACTATGGCTACACCTTC | CASSPGTGNNYGYTF | - | TRBV18 | TRBD1 | TRBJ1-2
TGTGCCAGCAGGGACAATATGAACACTGAAGCTTTCTTT | CASRDNMNTEAFF | - | TRBV6-5 | - | TRBJ1-1
TGTGCCAGCAGTGATAATCGCCAGGGGGTTCACTTCCAGCATTTT | CASSDNRQGVHFQHF | - | TRBV6-1 | TRBD1 | TRBJ1-5
TGTGCCAGTAGTATAGATCTCGGACAGGGACACTATGGCTACACCTTC | CASSIDLGQGHYGYTF | - | TRBV19 | TRBD1 | TRBJ1-2
TGCAGCGTTGAGCTTCTCTTGACAGGGAACGAGCAGTACTTC | CSVELLLTGNEQYF | - | TRBV29-1 | TRBD1 | TRBJ2-7
TGTGCCAGCAGGGATGGGGGACAGGGGGCAAAGAATTTC | CASRDGGQGAKNF | - | TRBV5-4 | TRBD1 | TRBJ1-2
TGCGCCAGCTCTCAGAGGGGGACCCGAGATCGCGGCTACACCTTC | CASSQRGTRDRGYTF | - | TRBV5-1 | - | TRBJ1-2
TGTGCCAGCAGCTTAAGTTCGGGAAAGGGCTACAATGAGCAGTTCTTC | CASSLSSGKGYNEQFF | - | TRBV7-3 | - | TRBJ2-1
TGTGCCAGCAAAGCGGACGGGAACTCTGGAAACACCATATATTTT | CASKADGNSGNTIYF | - | TRBV6-5 | - | TRBJ1-3
TGTGCCACCAGTAGGGGTGCGGGGTACCAAGAGACCCAGTACTTC | CATSRGAGYQETQYF | - | TRBV24-1 | - | TRBJ2-5
TGTGCCAGCAGCTTGGCAGGCAGAACGAACACTGAAGCTTTCTTT | CASSLAGRTNTEAFF | few | TRBV5-4 | - | TRBJ1-1
TGTGCCAGCAGTGAGTGGGACAGGACTAACTATGGCTACACCTTC | CASSEWDRTNYGYTF | - | TRBV2 | TRBD1 | TRBJ1-2
TGTGCCACCAGCGGCGACAGGGGGCGAGGGACTGAAGCTTTCTTT | CATSGDRGRGTEAFF | - | TRBV15 | TRBD1 | TRBJ1-1
TGTGCCAGCAGGCGAACCTCGAGCGGCTACACCTTC | CASRRTSSGYTF | - | TRBV28 | - | TRBJ1-2
TGTGCCAGCAGTTATGGACAGGGGGCCCAGTACTTC | CASSYGQGAQYF | - | TRBV6-2/TRBV6-3 | TRBD1 | TRBJ2-7
TGTGCCAGCAGCTTCCGGGACAGGGGGCTGTACACCTTC | CASSFRDRGLYTF | - | TRBV11-2 | TRBD1 | TRBJ1-2
TGTGCCACCAGTGATTTGCGGGGGAACAGGAAAAGTCAGCCCCAGCATTTT | CATSDLRGNRKSQPQHF | - | TRBV24-1 | - | TRBJ1-5
TGTGCCAGCAGTCCGCAATCAGCGGGAGGTAGCCTGAAGCAGTTCTTC | CASSPQSAGGSLKQFF | once | TRBV28 | TRBD2 | TRBJ2-1
TGTGCCAGCACCGGGAGGAGGGGCACTGAAGCTTTCTTT | CASTGRRGTEAFF | - | TRBV6-5 | - | TRBJ1-1
TGTGCCAGCAGCTACGGGACTAGCGGGAGTAGTCAAGAGACCCAGTACTTC | CASSYGTSGSSQETQYF | - | TRBV4-2 | TRBD2 | TRBJ2-5
TGCGCCAGCAGCTTGTACCCGTCTCTAGGCTCAGATACGCAGTATTTT | CASSLYPSLGSDTQYF | - | TRBV5-1 | - | TRBJ2-3
TGTGCCAGCAGCTTGGGCCAGGGGATGAATCAGCCCCAGCATTTT | CASSLGQGMNQPQHF | - | TRBV7-2 | - | TRBJ1-5
TGTGCCAGCAGCCCGGGACAGGGGTCCTACAATGAGCAGTTCTTC | CASSPGQGSYNEQFF | - | TRBV7-2 | TRBD1 | TRBJ2-1
TGTGCCAGCTTACCGGGACAGGGGGCGTCCCCCTACGAGCAGTACTTC | CASLPGQGASPYEQYF | - | TRBV28 | TRBD1 | TRBJ2-7
TGTGCCAGTAGTATCCAGGACAGCCCAGCGTCCCAGCCCCAGCATTTT | CASSIQDSPASQPQHF | - | TRBV19 | - | TRBJ1-5
TGTGCCAGCAGGGCGGGGACAGGCAACTATGGCTACACCTTC | CASRAGTGNYGYTF | - | TRBV28 | TRBD1 | TRBJ1-2
TGTGCCAGCAGCTTGGCCGCAGGGGCTGGGGCCAACGTCCTGACTTTC | CASSLAAGAGANVLTF | - | TRBV5-4 | - | TRBJ2-6
TGTGCCAGTAGTATAAGGACAGGGTTGTACGAGCAGTACTTC | CASSIRTGLYEQYF | - | TRBV19 | TRBD1 | TRBJ2-7
TGTGCCAGCAGCTTATTCGGGGGTTCGAACACCGGGGAGCTGTTTTTT | CASSLFGGSNTGELFF | - | TRBV7-3 | - | TRBJ2-2
TGTGCCAGCAGCCACGAGTCGGGTCTCTACAATGAGCAGTTCTTC | CASSHESGLYNEQFF | few | TRBV4-2 | - | TRBJ2-1